This paragraph covers one T cell receptor (beta chain) sequence. What it binds is unknown. This sample was included in a study of blood T cells in healthy people across ages. Study-wide results and caveats: Considered underestimates were the diversity estimates obtained from one million T cells.

Germline V gene data show CDR1 as SGHTA and CDR2 as FQGNSA. The CDR3 is 15 residues long. The V end was cut by 3 bases, the J end by 3 bases, with 13 bases between. Together with a sample-barcoded 5' primer, a J-beta primer mix was included in a second PCR lasting about 7 to 11 cycles. From each sample, at least 2.5 million paired-end reads containing CDR3 were obtained. TCRdb used MiXCR to reprocess the 5' RACE reads, holding one entry per CDR3 protein. The sample shows 1.5 million to 2 million distinct CDR3 sequences, less than 50% of them seen only once. This receptor was taken from a woman between 40 and 55 years old in good health. This chain links TRBV7-2 with TRBJ2-3; no clear D. Input material: blood. CDR3 sequence reads: CASSFKPTRTDTQYF. The CDR3 bases are TGTGCCAGCAGCTTCAAACCAACCCGGACAGATACGCAGTATTTT.